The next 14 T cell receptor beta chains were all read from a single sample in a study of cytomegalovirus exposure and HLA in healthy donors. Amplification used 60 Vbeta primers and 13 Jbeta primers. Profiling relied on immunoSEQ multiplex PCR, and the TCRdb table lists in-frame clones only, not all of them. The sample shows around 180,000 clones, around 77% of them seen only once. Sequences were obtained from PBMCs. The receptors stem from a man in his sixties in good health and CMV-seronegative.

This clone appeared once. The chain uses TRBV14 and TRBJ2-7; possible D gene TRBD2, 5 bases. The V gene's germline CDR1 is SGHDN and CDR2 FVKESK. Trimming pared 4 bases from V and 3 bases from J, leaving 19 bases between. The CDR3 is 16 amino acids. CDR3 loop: CASSPPRTRGVYEQYF. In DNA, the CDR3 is TGTGCCAGCAGCCCCCCTCGAACACGGGGAGTCTACGAGCAGTACTTC. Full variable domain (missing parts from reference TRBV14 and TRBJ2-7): EAGVTQFPSHSVIEKGQTVTLRCDPISGHDNLYWYRRVMGKEIKFLLHFVKESKQDESGMPNNRFLAERTGGTYSTLKVQPAELEDSGVYFCASSPPRTRGVYEQYFGPGTRLTVT.

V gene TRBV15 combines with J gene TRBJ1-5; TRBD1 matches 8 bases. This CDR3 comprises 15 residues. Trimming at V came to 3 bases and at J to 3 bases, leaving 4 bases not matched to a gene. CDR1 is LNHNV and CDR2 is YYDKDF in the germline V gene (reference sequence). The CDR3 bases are TGTGCCACCAGCAGTGGACAGGGCCCCAATCAGCCCCAGCATTTT. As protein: CATSSGQGPNQPQHF.

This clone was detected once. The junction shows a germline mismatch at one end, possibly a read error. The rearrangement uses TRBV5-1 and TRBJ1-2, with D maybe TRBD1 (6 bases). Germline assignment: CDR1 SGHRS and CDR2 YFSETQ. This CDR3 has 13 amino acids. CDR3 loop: CASSWDKSYGYPF. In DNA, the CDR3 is TGCGCCAGCAGCTGGGACAAGTCCTATGGCTACCCCTTC.

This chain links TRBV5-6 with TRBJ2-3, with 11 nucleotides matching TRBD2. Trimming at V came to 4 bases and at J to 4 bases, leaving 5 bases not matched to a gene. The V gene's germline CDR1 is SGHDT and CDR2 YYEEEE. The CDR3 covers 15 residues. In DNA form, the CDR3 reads TGTGCCAGCAGCATAGCGGGAGGGAGCGCAGATACGCAGTATTTT. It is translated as CASSIAGGSADTQYF.

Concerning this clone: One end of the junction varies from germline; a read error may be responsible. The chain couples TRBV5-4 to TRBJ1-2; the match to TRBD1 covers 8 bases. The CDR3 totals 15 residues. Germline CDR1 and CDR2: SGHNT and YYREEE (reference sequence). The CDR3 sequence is CASSSGTGRNYGYPF. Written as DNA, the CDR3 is TGTGCCAGCAGCTCCGGGACAGGACGTAACTATGGCTACCCCTTC.

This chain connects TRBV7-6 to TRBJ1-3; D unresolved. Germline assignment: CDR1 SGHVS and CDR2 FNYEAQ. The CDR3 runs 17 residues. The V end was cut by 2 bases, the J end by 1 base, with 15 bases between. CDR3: CASSLITSHPSGNTIYF. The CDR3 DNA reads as TGTGCCAGCAGCTTAATAACATCCCATCCGTCTGGAAACACCATATATTTT.

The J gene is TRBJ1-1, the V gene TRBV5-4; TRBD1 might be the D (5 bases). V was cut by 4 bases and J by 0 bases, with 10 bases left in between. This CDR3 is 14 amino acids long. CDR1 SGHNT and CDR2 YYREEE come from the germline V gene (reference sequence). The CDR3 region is CASSPETVNTEAFF. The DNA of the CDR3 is TGTGCCAGCAGCCCCGAGACAGTGAACACTGAAGCTTTCTTT.

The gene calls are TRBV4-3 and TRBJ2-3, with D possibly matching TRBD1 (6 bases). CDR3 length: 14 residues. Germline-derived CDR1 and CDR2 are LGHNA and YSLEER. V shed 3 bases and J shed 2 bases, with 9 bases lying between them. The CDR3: CASSHGQSTDTQYF. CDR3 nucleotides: TGCGCCAGCAGCCACGGACAGTCCACAGATACGCAGTATTTT.

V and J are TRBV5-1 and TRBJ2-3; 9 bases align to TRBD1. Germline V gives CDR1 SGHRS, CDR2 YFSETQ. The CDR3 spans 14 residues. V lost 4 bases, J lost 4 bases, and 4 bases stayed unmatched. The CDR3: CASSRRQGADTQYF. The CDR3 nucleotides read TGCGCCAGCAGCCGCCGACAGGGGGCAGATACGCAGTATTTT.

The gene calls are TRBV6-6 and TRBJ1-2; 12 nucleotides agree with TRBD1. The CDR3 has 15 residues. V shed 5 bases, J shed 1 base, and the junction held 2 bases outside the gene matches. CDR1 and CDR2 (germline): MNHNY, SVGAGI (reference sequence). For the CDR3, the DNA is TGTGCCAGCAGTGGGACAGGGGGCCTTAACTATGGCTACACCTTC. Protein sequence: CASSGTGGLNYGYTF.

The chain's CDR3 is CASSYSQTSNEQYF. In DNA, the CDR3 is TGTGCCAGCAGTTACTCCCAAACTAGTAACGAGCAGTACTTC. The chain employs TRBV6-5 and TRBJ2-5; a weak D match, TRBD2 (5 bases). The DNA end is more similar to TRBJ2-7, so the J call may be wrong. Germline V lookup: CDR1 MNHEY, CDR2 SVGAGI. The CDR3 loop spans 14 amino acids.

The CDR3 DNA reads TGCGCCAGCAGTTTACAGATGAACACTGAAGCTTTCTTT. Its protein is CASSLQMNTEAFF. The V gene is TRBV5-1, the J gene TRBJ1-1; unclear D gene. The CDR3 totals 13 residues. Germline values: CDR1 SGHRS, CDR2 YFSETQ. V was trimmed by 5 bases and J by 0 bases, leaving 8 bases between them.

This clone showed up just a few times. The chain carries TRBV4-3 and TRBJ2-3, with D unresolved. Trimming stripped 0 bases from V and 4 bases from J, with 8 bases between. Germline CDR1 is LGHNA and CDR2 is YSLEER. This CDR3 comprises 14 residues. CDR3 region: CASSQDRSSDTQYF. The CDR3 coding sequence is TGCGCCAGCAGCCAAGATCGCAGTTCAGATACGCAGTATTTT.

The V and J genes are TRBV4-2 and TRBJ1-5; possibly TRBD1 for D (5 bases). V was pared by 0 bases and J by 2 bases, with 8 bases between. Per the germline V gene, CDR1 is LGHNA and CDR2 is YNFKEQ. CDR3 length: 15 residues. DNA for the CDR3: TGTGCCAGCAGCCAAGACAGGGCGGGCAATCAGCCCCAGCATTTT. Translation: CASSQDRAGNQPQHF.